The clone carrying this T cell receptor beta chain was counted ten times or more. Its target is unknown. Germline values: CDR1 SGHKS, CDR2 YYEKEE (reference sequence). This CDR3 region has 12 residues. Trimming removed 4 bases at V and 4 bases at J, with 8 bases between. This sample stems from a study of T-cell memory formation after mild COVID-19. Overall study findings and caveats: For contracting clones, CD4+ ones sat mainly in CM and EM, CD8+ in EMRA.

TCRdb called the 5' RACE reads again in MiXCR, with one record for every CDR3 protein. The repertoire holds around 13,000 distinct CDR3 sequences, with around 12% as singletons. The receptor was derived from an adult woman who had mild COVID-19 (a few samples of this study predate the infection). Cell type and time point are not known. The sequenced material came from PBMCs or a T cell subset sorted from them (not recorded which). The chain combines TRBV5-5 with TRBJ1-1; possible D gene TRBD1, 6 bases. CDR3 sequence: CASSAQGTEAFF. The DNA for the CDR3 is TGTGCCAGCAGCGCACAGGGCACTGAAGCTTTCTTT.